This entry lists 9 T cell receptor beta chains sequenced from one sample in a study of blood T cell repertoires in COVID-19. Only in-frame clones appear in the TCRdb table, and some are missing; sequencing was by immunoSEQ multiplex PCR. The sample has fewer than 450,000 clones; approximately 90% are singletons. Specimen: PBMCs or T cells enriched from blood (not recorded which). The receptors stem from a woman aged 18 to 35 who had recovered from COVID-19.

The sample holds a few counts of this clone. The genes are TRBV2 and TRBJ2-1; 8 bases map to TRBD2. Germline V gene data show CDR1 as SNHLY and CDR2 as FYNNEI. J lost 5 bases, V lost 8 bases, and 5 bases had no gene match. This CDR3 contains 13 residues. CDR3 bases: TGTGCCAGCGGGCGGGGGGACCACAATGAGCAGTTCTTC. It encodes CASGRGDHNEQFF.

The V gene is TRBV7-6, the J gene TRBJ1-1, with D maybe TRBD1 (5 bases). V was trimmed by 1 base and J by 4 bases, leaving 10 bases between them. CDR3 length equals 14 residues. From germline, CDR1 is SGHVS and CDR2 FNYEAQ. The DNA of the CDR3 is TGTGCCAGCAGCTTAGAAATGGGGGGCACTGAAGCTTTCTTT. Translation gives CASSLEMGGTEAFF.

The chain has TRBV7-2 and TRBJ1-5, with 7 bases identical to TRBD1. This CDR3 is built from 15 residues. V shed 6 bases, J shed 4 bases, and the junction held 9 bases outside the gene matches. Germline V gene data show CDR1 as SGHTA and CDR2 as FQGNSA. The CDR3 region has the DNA TGTGCCAGCAGTCCAGACAGGGTCCGGAATCAGCCCCAGCATTTT. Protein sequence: CASSPDRVRNQPQHF. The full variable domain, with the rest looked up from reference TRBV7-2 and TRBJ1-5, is GAGVSQSPSNKVTEKGKDVELRCDPISGHTALYWYRQSLGQGLEFLIYFQGNSAPDKSGLPSDRFSAERTGGSVSTLTIQRTQQEDSAVYLCASSPDRVRNQPQHFGDGTRLSIL.

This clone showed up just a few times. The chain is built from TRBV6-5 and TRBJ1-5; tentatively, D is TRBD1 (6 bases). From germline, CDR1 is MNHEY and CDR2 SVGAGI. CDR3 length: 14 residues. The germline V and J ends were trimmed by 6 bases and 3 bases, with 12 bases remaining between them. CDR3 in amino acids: CASSWAGDNQPQHF. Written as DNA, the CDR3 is TGTGCCAGCAGCTGGGCAGGGGACAATCAGCCCCAGCATTTT.

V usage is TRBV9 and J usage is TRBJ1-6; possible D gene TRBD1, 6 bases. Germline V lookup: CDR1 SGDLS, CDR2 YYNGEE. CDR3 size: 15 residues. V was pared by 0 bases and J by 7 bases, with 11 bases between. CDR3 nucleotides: TGTGCCAGCAGCGTAGACCGGACAGAAAATTCACCCCTCCACTTT. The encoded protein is CASSVDRTENSPLHF.

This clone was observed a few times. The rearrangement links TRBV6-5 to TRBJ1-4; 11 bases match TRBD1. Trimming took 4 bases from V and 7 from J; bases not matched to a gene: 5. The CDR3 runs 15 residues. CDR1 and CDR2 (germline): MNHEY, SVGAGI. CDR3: CASSSPGTGGEKLFF. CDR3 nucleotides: TGTGCCAGCAGTTCCCCCGGGACAGGGGGTGAAAAACTGTTTTTT.

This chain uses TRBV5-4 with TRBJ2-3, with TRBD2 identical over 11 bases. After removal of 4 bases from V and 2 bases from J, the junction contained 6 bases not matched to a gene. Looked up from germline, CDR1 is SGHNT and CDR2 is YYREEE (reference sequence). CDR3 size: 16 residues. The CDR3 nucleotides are TGTGCCAGCAGCACGACTAGCGGGGCGTACACAGATACGCAGTATTTT. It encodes CASSTTSGAYTDTQYF.

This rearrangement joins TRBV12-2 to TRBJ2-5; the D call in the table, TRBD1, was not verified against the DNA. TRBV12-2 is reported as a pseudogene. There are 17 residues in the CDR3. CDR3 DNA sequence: TGTGCAAGTCGCTTAGCGCCAGAGGCAGGGGGAGGAGAGACCCAGTACTTC. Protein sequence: CASRLAPEAGGGETQYF.

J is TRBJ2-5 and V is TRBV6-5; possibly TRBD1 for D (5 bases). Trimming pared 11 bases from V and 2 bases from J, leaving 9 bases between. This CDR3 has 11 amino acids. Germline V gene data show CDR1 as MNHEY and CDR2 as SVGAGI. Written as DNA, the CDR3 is TGTGCCCTGACAGAACAAGAGACCCAGTACTTC. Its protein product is CALTEQETQYF.